The 5 T cell receptor beta chains below were found in one sample sequenced in a study of T cell responses to AZD1222 COVID-19 vaccine. The method was immunoSEQ multiplex PCR; TCRdb's version includes in-frame clones alone and lacks a portion of them. This sample has 90,000 to 150,000 clones, with roughly 85% found just once. The input for sequencing was peripheral blood, taken on day 0 of AZD1222 vaccination. The receptors stem from an adult in good health.

The genes are TRBV30 and TRBJ1-4; 7 bases fit TRBD1. The CDR3 is 13 residues long. Germline V CDR1 and CDR2: GTSNPN, SVGIG (reference sequence). Unmatched junction bases numbered 7, after V lost 5 bases and J lost 7 bases. The DNA of the CDR3 is TGTGCCTGGGGCAGGGGGTCAGGTGAAAAACTGTTTTTT. It codes for CAWGRGSGEKLFF. Full variable domain (missing parts from reference TRBV30 and TRBJ1-4): SQTIHQWPATLVQPVGSPLSLECTVEGTSNPNLYWYRQAAGRGLQLLFYSVGIGQISSEVPQNLSASRPQDRQFILSSKKLLLSDSGFYLCAWGRGSGEKLFFGSGTQLSVL.

This clone showed up just a few times. The rearrangement joins TRBV3-1 (or the pseudogene TRBV3-2) to TRBJ2-7; D is perhaps TRBD1 (6 bases). The CDR3 is 16 residues long. V lost 4 bases and J lost 2, with 18 bases in between. Germline values: CDR1 LGHDT, CDR2 YNNKEL (reference sequence). The CDR3 loop reads CASSPFRTDRAYEQYF. The CDR3 DNA sequence: TGTGCCAGCAGCCCCTTCCGGACAGACCGAGCCTACGAGCAGTACTTC.

The chain carries TRBV11-3 and TRBJ2-7; D is unresolved. V was clipped by 0 bases and J by 7 bases, with 4 bases between them. Germline loops: CDR1 SGHNT, CDR2 YENEEA. The CDR3 consists of 11 residues. CDR3 nucleotide sequence: TGTGCCAGCAGCTTAGATCAAGAGCAGTACTTC. Its protein product is CASSLDQEQYF.

V is TRBV7-6 and J is TRBJ2-1; TRBD1 aligns across 7 bases. With 5 bases clipped from V and 2 bases from J, the junction kept 9 bases outside the gene matches. Per the germline V gene, CDR1 is SGHVS and CDR2 is FNYEAQ. This CDR3 has 16 residues. The CDR3 protein is CASSPIQGSTYNEQFF. As DNA, the CDR3 is TGTGCCAGCAGCCCTATACAGGGGAGCACCTACAATGAGCAGTTCTTC.

This chain connects TRBV3-1 (or the pseudogene TRBV3-2) to TRBJ2-7; D perhaps matches TRBD2 (7 bases). The germline CDR1 and CDR2 sequences are LGHDT and YNNKEL (reference sequence). Trimming shortened V by 0 bases and J by 0 bases, and 18 bases separated the two germline ends. The CDR3 contains 18 residues. The CDR3 is CASSQEEGGGPDSYEQYF. CDR3 DNA: TGTGCCAGCAGCCAAGAGGAGGGAGGGGGTCCCGACTCCTACGAGCAGTACTTC.